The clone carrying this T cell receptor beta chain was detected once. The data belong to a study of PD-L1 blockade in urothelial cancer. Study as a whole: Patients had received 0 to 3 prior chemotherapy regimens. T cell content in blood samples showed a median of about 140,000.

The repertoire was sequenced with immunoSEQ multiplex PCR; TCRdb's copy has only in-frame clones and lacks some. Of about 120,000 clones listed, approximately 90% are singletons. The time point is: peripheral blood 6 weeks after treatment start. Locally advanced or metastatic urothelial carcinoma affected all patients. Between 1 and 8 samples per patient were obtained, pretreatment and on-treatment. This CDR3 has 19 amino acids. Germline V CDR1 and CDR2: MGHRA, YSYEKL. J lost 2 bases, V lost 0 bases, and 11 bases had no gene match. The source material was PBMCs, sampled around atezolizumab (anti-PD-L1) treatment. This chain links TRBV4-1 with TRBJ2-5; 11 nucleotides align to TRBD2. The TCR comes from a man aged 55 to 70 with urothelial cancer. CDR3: CASSQDLASGRRGQETQYF. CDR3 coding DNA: TGCGCCAGCAGCCAAGATCTGGCTAGCGGGAGGCGCGGTCAAGAGACCCAGTACTTC.